The 8 T cell receptor beta chains presented below share a single source sample, sequenced in a study of blood T cell repertoires in COVID-19. Profiling relied on immunoSEQ multiplex PCR, and the TCRdb table lists in-frame clones only, not all of them. Here the sample spans 100,000 to 150,000 clones, around 70% being singletons. The sequenced sample consisted of peripheral blood. These TCRs come from a man between 60 and 70 years old with acute or convalescent COVID-19.

V is TRBV7-8 and J is TRBJ2-7; tentatively, D is TRBD1 or TRBD2 (5 bases each). The CDR3 loop spans 16 amino acids. Germline-derived CDR1 and CDR2 are SGHVS and FQNEAQ. Trimming removed 5 bases at V and 0 bases at J, with 17 bases between. The CDR3 loop is CASSRQRAASSYEQYF. For the CDR3, the DNA is TGTGCCAGCAGCCGACAGAGGGCCGCGAGCTCCTACGAGCAGTACTTC.

The chain recombines TRBV7-9 with TRBJ1-2, with a tentative D call TRBD1 (5 bases). Germline CDR1 reads SEHNR; CDR2 reads FQNEAQ (reference sequence). The CDR3 is 17 residues long. Trimming removed 5 bases from V and 1 base from J, with 20 bases in between. The CDR3 loop reads CASSPRPYGDYNYGYTF. For the CDR3, the DNA is TGTGCCAGCAGCCCAAGACCGTACGGGGACTATAACTATGGCTACACCTTC. The variable domain in full, completed from reference TRBV7-9 and TRBJ1-2, reads DTGVSQNPRHKITKRGQNVTFRCDPISEHNRLYWYRQTLGQGPEFLTYFQNEAQLEKSRLLSDRFSAERPKGSFSTLEIQRTEQGDSAMYLCASSPRPYGDYNYGYTFGSGTRLTVV.

V is TRBV18 and J is TRBJ1-1, with D perhaps TRBD1 (5 bases). V was trimmed by 3 bases and J by 8 bases, leaving 16 bases between them. The CDR3 runs 14 residues. Germline V CDR1 and CDR2: KGHSH, LQKENI. CDR3 residues: CASSPPRAEIEAFF. The CDR3 DNA is TGTGCCAGCTCACCGCCCAGGGCGGAGATCGAAGCTTTCTTT.

The V call is TRBV27, the J call TRBJ2-1, with D possibly TRBD2 on 6 matching bases. Germline V gene sequence: CDR1 MNHEY, CDR2 SMNVEV (reference sequence). This CDR3 is built from 15 residues. The V end was cut by 6 bases, the J end by 0 bases, with 12 bases between. DNA of the CDR3: TGTGCCAGCAGAGCGGGTCGAATCTCCTACAATGAGCAGTTCTTC. It is translated as CASRAGRISYNEQFF.

J is TRBJ2-7 and V is TRBV5-1; 9 bases align to TRBD1. Trimming removed 4 bases from V and 2 bases from J; junction bases left unmatched: 7. This CDR3 has 15 residues. Germline V gene sequence: CDR1 SGHRS, CDR2 YFSETQ. CDR3 loop: CASSPGGTGPYEQYF. CDR3 bases: TGCGCCAGCAGCCCCGGGGGGACAGGGCCCTACGAGCAGTACTTC.

The chain has TRBV24-1 and TRBJ2-1; the D gene is possibly TRBD2 (7 bases). V gave up 9 bases and J gave up 5 bases, with 13 bases separating them. This CDR3 region has 13 residues. CDR1 is KGHDR and CDR2 is SFDVKD in the germline V gene. CDR3 protein: CATGGGRHNEQFF. The DNA for the CDR3 is TGTGCCACCGGGGGCGGGAGACACAATGAGCAGTTCTTC.

The chain is built from TRBV7-9 and TRBJ2-7, with D unresolved. This CDR3 is 13 amino acids long. Trimming took 1 base from V and 0 from J, leaving 4 bases between them. Germline CDR1 reads SEHNR; CDR2 reads FQNEAQ (reference sequence). The CDR3 nucleotides read TGTGCCAGCAGCTTAGACAGCTCCTACGAGCAGTACTTC. Translating gives CASSLDSSYEQYF.

This clone was seen a handful of times. The chain links TRBV24-1 to TRBJ2-7; 9 positions agree with TRBD1. This CDR3 contains 16 residues. CDR1 KGHDR and CDR2 SFDVKD come from the germline V gene. Trimming removed 4 bases from V and 5 bases from J; junction bases left unmatched: 11. The CDR3 nucleotides are TGTGCCACCAGTGACAGCCGGGACAGGGTGATGAACGAGCAGTACTTC. This gives the protein CATSDSRDRVMNEQYF.